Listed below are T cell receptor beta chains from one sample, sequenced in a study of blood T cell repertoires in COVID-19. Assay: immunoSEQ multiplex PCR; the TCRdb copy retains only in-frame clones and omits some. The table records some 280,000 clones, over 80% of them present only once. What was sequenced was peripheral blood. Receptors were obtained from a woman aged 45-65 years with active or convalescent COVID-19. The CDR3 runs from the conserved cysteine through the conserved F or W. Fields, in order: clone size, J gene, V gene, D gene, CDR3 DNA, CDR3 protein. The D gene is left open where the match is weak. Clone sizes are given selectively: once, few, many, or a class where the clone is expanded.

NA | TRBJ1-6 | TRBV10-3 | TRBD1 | TGTGCCATCAGTGGACAGGGTACGAAGTCACCCCTCCACTTT | CAISGQGTKSPLHF
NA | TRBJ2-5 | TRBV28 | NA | TGTGCCAGCAGTGCCTCCGGGGGCCAAGAGACCCAGTACTTC | CASSASGGQETQYF
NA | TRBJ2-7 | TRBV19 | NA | TGTGCCAGTAGTCTACAGGGAACGGTCTCCTACGAGCAGTACTTC | CASSLQGTVSYEQYF
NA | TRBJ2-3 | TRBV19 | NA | TGTGCCAGTACTGAGGGAGGGGGGTATACGCAGTATTTT | CASTEGGGYTQYF
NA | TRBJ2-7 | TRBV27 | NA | TGTGCCAGCAGGGGCCCAGGGTCCTCCTACGAGCAGTACTTC | CASRGPGSSYEQYF
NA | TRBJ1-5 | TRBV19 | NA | TGTGCCAGTAGTATTCTAGTAAGCAATCAGCCCCAGCATTTT | CASSILVSNQPQHF
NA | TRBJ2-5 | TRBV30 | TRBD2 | TGTGCCTGGAGTCTCGGGACTAGCGGGACGGAGACCCAGTACTTC | CAWSLGTSGTETQYF
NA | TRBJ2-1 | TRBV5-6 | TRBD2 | TGTGCCAGCAGCTTCCGCCTAGCGGGTGACAATGAGCAGTTCTTC | CASSFRLAGDNEQFF
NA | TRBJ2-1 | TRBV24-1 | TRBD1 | TGTGCCACCAGTGATTCGGACAGGGGTAGGGATGAGCAGTTCTTC | CATSDSDRGRDEQFF
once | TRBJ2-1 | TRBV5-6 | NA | TGTGCCAGCAGCTTGGTCAGGGCCATTGAGCAGTTCTTC | CASSLVRAIEQFF
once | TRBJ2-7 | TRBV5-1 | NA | TGCGCCAGCAGCTTGGAAGCCGCTCCCTACGAGCAGTACTTC | CASSLEAAPYEQYF
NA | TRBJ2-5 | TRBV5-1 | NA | TGCGCCAGCAGTAGGGGAGCGGGCATCCAAGAGACCCAGTACTTC | CASSRGAGIQETQYF
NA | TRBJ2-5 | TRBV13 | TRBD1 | TGTGCCAGCAACCGCGGACAGGGGGCACAAGAGACCCAGTACTTC | CASNRGQGAQETQYF
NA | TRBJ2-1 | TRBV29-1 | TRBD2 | TGCAGCGTTGCGGCGCGGGAGGATGATGAGCAGTTCTTC | CSVAAREDDEQFF
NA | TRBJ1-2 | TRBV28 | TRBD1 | TGTGCCAGCAGTTCCCCGGGACAGGGACAAAACTATGGCTACACCTTC | CASSSPGQGQNYGYTF
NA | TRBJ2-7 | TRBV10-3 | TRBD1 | TGTGCCATCAGTGGTACAGGGGGCGAGCAGTACTTC | CAISGTGGEQYF
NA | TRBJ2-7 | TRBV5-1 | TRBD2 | TGCGCCAGCACAGAGCCGGGACTAGCGGGAAGCGAGCAGTACTTC | CASTEPGLAGSEQYF
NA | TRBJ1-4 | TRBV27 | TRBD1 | TGTGCCAGCAGTTTAAAGCTACAGGGGGGGAATGAAAAACTGTTTTTT | CASSLKLQGGNEKLFF
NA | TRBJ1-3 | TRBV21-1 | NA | TGTGCCAGCAGCAAAAAGGGACACATCAAAGGGGACACCATATATTTT | CASSKKGHIKGDTIYF
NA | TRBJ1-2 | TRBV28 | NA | TGTGCCAGCAGTTTGCAGATTAACTATGGCTACACCTTC | CASSLQINYGYTF
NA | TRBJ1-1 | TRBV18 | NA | TGTGCCAGCTCATCTAATGCGGGCACTGAAGCTTTCTTT | CASSSNAGTEAFF
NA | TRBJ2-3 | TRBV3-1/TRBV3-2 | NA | TGTGCCAGCAGCCAGCGCTCCTCCGGAGATACGCAGTATTTT | CASSQRSSGDTQYF
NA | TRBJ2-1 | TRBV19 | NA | TGTGCCAGTAGTATTCTCACCGCAGGGAACAATGAGCAGTTCTTC | CASSILTAGNNEQFF
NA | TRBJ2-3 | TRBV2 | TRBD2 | TGTGCCAGTCGGGAGGGAGATACGCAGTATTTT | CASREGDTQYF
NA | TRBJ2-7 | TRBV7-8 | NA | TGTGCCAGCAGCTTACCCGCAGCGGACGAGCAGTACTTC | CASSLPAADEQYF